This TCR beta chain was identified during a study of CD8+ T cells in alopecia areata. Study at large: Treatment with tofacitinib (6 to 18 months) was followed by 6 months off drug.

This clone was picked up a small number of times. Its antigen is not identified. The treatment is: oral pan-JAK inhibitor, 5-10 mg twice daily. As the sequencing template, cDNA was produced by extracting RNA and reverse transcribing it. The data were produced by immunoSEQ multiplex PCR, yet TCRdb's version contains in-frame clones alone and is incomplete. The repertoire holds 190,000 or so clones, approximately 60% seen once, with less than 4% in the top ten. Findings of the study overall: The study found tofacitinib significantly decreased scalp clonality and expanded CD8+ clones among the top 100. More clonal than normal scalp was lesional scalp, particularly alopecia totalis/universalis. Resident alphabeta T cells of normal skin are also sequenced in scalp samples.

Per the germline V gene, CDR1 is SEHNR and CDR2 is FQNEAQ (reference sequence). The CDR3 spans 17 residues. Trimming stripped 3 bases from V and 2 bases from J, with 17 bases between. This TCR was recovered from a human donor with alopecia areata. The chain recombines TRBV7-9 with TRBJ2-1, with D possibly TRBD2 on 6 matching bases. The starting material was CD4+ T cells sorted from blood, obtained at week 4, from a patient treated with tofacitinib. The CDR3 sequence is CASSFTTSSLTYNEQFF. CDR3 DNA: TGTGCCAGCAGCTTCACCACTAGCTCCCTCACCTACAATGAGCAGTTCTTC.